The 14 T cell receptor beta chains below all came from one sample that was sequenced in a study of spatial heterogeneity in lung cancer. No antigen has been identified for these receptors. The time point was: sample taken at primary tumor resection. General study findings and limits: Tumor mutation count correlated with how many alpha and beta TCRs expanded intratumorally.

TCRdb itself ran the 5' RACE reads through MiXCR, one entry per CDR3 protein. The table includes about 16,000 distinct CDR3 sequences, approximately 6.9% detected once. The source was lung tumor tissue, collected at surgery. These receptors were collected from a female donor with early-stage non-small cell lung cancer.

This clonotype was counted ten times or more. Since the library was made to target alpha chains, this beta chain is a stray read and its abundance is not meaningful. This rearrangement joins TRBV5-1 to TRBJ1-4; 8 nucleotides align to TRBD1. After removal of 4 bases from V and 4 bases from J, the junction contained 3 bases not matched to a gene. Germline loops: CDR1 SGHRS, CDR2 YFSETQ. This CDR3 is built from 14 residues. The CDR3 reads CASSLGQVNEKLFF. The CDR3 region has the DNA TGCGCCAGCAGCCTGGGACAGGTTAATGAAAAACTGTTTTTT.

This clonotype is judged medium-sized. A library prepared for alpha chains yielded this beta chain as an off-target read; its size is of little meaning. The chain employs TRBV20-1 and TRBJ2-3; D is ambiguous. Trimming pared 6 bases from V and 5 bases from J, leaving 6 bases between. CDR1 is DFQATT, CDR2 SNEGSKA, per germline (reference sequence). The CDR3 has 10 residues. The CDR3 spells CSAHLDTQYF. CDR3 nucleotides: TGCAGTGCCCATTTAGATACGCAGTATTTT.

About this clonotype itself: This beta chain turned up in a library designed for alpha chains; as an off-target read, its abundance says little. The V gene is TRBV7-8, the J gene TRBJ2-2; 8 bases map to TRBD2. Germline-derived CDR1 and CDR2 are SGHVS and FQNEAQ. The V segment lost 1 base and the J segment 7 bases; nucleotides outside the gene matches: 11. CDR3 length equals 17 residues. This CDR3 reads CASSLVKPGGPHGELFF. As DNA, the CDR3 is TGTGCCAGCAGCTTAGTTAAGCCGGGGGGGCCGCACGGGGAGCTGTTTTTT.

This clonotype has a handful of counts. The size of this beta chain means little, since it is a stray read in a library made for alpha chains. This chain's CDR3 is CASTPLGFHTDTQYF. The CDR3 DNA follows: TGTGCCAGCACCCCTCTCGGCTTTCACACAGATACGCAGTATTTT. The J gene is TRBJ2-3, the V gene TRBV28, with D unresolved. Looked up from germline, CDR1 is MDHEN and CDR2 is SYDVKM. This CDR3 has 15 amino acids. The germline V and J ends were trimmed by 7 bases and 2 bases, with 16 bases remaining between them.

Worth noting for this clonotype: This beta chain slipped into a library made for alpha chains as a stray read, so its size is not meaningful. The chain has TRBV5-1 and TRBJ2-1; TRBD2 matches at 9 bases. V was clipped by 4 bases and J by 0 bases; unmatched bases: 14. Germline loops: CDR1 SGHRS, CDR2 YFSETQ. The CDR3 is 19 amino acids. The CDR3 nucleotides read TGCGCCAGCAGCCCCCCTGGGCGGGGGGGCGCCAGCTCCTACAATGAGCAGTTCTTC. It codes for CASSPPGRGGASSYNEQFF. Based on the CDR3 plus reference TRBV5-1 and TRBJ2-1, the full variable domain is KAGVTQTPRYLIKTRGQQVTLSCSPISGHRSVSWYQQTPGQGLQFLFEYFSETQRNKGNFPGRFSGRQFSNSRSEMNVSTLELGDSALYLCASSPPGRGGASSYNEQFFGPGTRLTVL.

This clonotype rates as medium-sized. Since the library was made to target alpha chains, this beta chain is a stray read and its abundance is not meaningful. This chain links TRBV28 with TRBJ2-2; D not certain. V was pared by 6 bases and J by 6 bases, with 8 bases between. The CDR3 consists of 12 residues. Germline lookup yields CDR1 MDHEN and CDR2 SYDVKM. The CDR3 DNA sequence: TGTGCCAGCAGACCGGTGTCCGGGGAGCTGTTTTTT. As protein: CASRPVSGELFF.

This clonotype was detected many times. The size of this beta chain means little, since it is a stray read in a library made for alpha chains. J is TRBJ2-3 and V is TRBV9; D might be TRBD1 or TRBD2, each matching 6 bases. CDR1 is SGDLS, CDR2 YYNGEE, per germline. V gave up 7 bases and J gave up 2 bases, with 14 bases separating them. There are 14 residues in the CDR3. CDR3 region: CASGGGDSTDTQYF. For the CDR3, the DNA is TGTGCCAGCGGGGGCGGGGATTCCACAGATACGCAGTATTTT.

This clonotype has at least ten counts. The size of this beta chain means little, since it is a stray read in a library made for alpha chains. The chain has TRBV6-5 and TRBJ1-1; the D is unclear. CDR3 length: 18 amino acids. V was shortened by 2 bases and J by 11 bases, with 30 bases between the two germline ends. Germline V gene sequence: CDR1 MNHEY, CDR2 SVGAGI. The CDR3 DNA reads TGTGCCAGCAGTTACCGACTAACGGGAGGGCGATATAACCCCGAGGCTTTCTTT. It specifies CASSYRLTGGRYNPEAFF.

This clonotype came up many times. An end of the junction does not agree with germline; a read error may underlie this. This beta chain is off target for a library built for alpha chains, so its abundance means little. J is TRBJ1-5 and V is TRBV20-1; a weak D match, TRBD1 (5 bases). Germline assignment: CDR1 DFQATT and CDR2 SNEGSKA (reference sequence). There are 16 residues in the CDR3. CDR3 DNA: TGCAGTGCTGGAGAACGAGGGACTAGGGGCAATCAGCCCCAGCATTTT. This codes for CSAGERGTRGNQPQHF.

This clonotype was detected only a few times. This beta chain appears as a stray read in a library generated for alpha chains; its size is not informative. CDR3: CSATQGIGNTIYF. The CDR3 DNA sequence: TGCAGTGCCACACAGGGGATCGGAAACACCATATATTTT. This chain connects TRBV20-1 to TRBJ1-3; 7 bases map to TRBD1. The CDR3 length is 13 residues. The V segment lost 6 bases and the J segment 4 bases; nucleotides outside the gene matches: 6. CDR1 and CDR2 (germline): DFQATT, SNEGSKA (reference sequence).

Many counts were recorded for this clonotype. Since it is a stray read in a library aimed at alpha chains, this beta chain has a size that is not meaningful. This rearrangement joins TRBV6-2 or TRBV6-3 to TRBJ1-1, with D unclear. Deletions cut 0 bases from V and 12 bases from J, with 11 bases between. The germline V gene has CDR1 MNHEY and CDR2 SVGEGT. The CDR3 covers 12 residues. CDR3 residues: CASSYSKKNPFF. CDR3 bases: TGTGCCAGCAGTTACTCGAAGAAAAATCCTTTCTTT.

A note on this clonotype: Since it is a stray read in a library aimed at alpha chains, this beta chain has a size that is not meaningful. The V and J genes are TRBV2 and TRBJ2-3; either TRBD1 or TRBD2 may fit D (5 bases each). Trimming took off 6 bases at V and 10 bases at J, with 17 bases between the two ends. This CDR3 has 13 amino acids. Germline CDR1 and CDR2: SNHLY and FYNNEI. The CDR3: CASSPLPGRAQYF. CDR3 DNA: TGTGCCAGCAGCCCTCTTCCGGGACGGGCGCAGTATTTT.

There are a few counts of this clonotype. This beta chain lies outside the target of a library built for alpha chains; its clone size means little. The chain couples TRBV30 to TRBJ2-2; D might be TRBD1 (6 bases). Trimming removed 7 bases at V and 5 bases at J, with 20 bases between. The CDR3 sequence is 15 residues long. Per germline, CDR1 GTSNPN and CDR2 SVGIG (reference sequence). CDR3 nucleotide sequence: TGTGCCTTTACACAGGGAAGGGTGAGGACCGGGGAGCTGTTTTTT. It encodes CAFTQGRVRTGELFF.

This clonotype was counted many times. Little can be read into the size of this beta chain, an off-target read in a library designed for alpha chains. V and J are TRBV6-5 and TRBJ1-1; 9 nucleotides align to TRBD1. V lost 6 bases, J lost 9 bases, and 8 bases stayed unmatched. The CDR3 covers 13 residues. Germline values: CDR1 MNHEY, CDR2 SVGAGI. In nucleotides, the CDR3 is TGTGCCAGCAGCCCCAGGGGACAGGGAAAAGCTTTCTTT. It is translated as CASSPRGQGKAFF.